A few counts support the clone carrying this T cell receptor (beta chain). This sample was included in a study of human T cells and chemical hapten exposure. Study background: Minor volume differences among pooled libraries chiefly drove per-sample TCR yield variation.

TCRdb processed the RACE reads anew with MiXCR; each CDR3 protein has one entry. The sample yields 80,000 to 95,000 distinct CDR3 sequences, 9.6% seen once. Specified time point: pre-sensitization, week 0. Treatment specified: therapeutic diphenylcyclopropenone sensitization with weekly scalp DPC. Patch tests were applied only after blood draws. The TCR was taken from a woman in her thirties or forties with alopecia areata. Some clones in this sample may be carry-over from other donors' samples. The input for sequencing was whole blood, taken in connection with sensitization to the hapten diphenylcyclopropenone (DPC).

The CDR3 nucleotides read TGTGCCAGCAGTTTAGGAGGCCACTGGGGCACCGGGGAGCTGTTTTTT. This translates into CASSLGGHWGTGELFF. The chain joins TRBV28 to TRBJ2-2, with D possibly TRBD2 on 5 matching bases. Germline CDR1 MDHEN, CDR2 SYDVKM. Trimming took off 2 bases at V and 4 bases at J, with 14 bases between the two ends. The CDR3 has 16 amino acids.